The source of this TCR beta chain is a study of T cell responses to AZD1222 COVID-19 vaccine. The CDR3 has 16 amino acids. V was clipped by 5 bases and J by 4 bases; unmatched bases: 11. Germline loops: CDR1 LNHDA, CDR2 SQIVND (reference sequence). Study results and caveats: White British donors predominated, females outnumbered males, and clonal diversity was possibly underestimated.

Remarks on this clone: What it binds is not known.

TCRdb's table, derived via immunoSEQ multiplex PCR, lists solely in-frame clones and lacks some. The data contain roughly 200,000 clones, 91% of them singletons. The V call is TRBV19, the J call TRBJ1-5, with TRBD1 matching over 7 bases. The TCR originated in an adult who received the AZD1222 COVID-19 vaccine. The sample was peripheral blood, taken 28 days after the second AZD1222 dose. This CDR3 is CASSYDGTVLNQPQHF. The DNA of the CDR3 is TGTGCCAGTAGTTACGACGGGACAGTATTAAATCAGCCCCAGCATTTT.